One and the same sample provided the 7 T cell receptor beta chains below, sequenced in a study of T cells expressing NK-cell markers. Reprocessing the 5' RACE reads, TCRdb reports a single entry for every CDR3 protein and omits DNA. The sample's table shows 5,000 to 6,500 distinct CDR3 sequences. Material: blood T cells: a sorted CD56 or NKG2C T cell subset, CD4+ or CD8+ T cells, or bulk PBMC T cells (not recorded which). All receptors come from a man aged 18 to 35 in good health.

CDR3 region: CASSADSYYGYTF. This chain uses TRBV9 with TRBJ1-2; the TRBD1 assignment by TCRdb is unverifiable without DNA. Germline lookup yields CDR1 SGDLS and CDR2 YYNGEE. This CDR3 comprises 13 residues.

This chain uses TRBV14 with TRBJ2-5. This CDR3 is 13 amino acids long. The V gene's germline CDR1 is SGHDN and CDR2 FVKESK. CDR3 amino acids: CASSPRMGETQYF.

The rearrangement links TRBV20-1 to TRBJ1-4; TCRdb proposes TRBD1, but this gene call is untestable without DNA. Germline lookup yields CDR1 DFQATT and CDR2 SNEGSKA (reference sequence). The CDR3 covers 13 residues. The CDR3 region is CSAIRTGREKLFF.

This clonotype is identified as medium-sized (0.01 to 0.1%) from frequency. The gene calls are TRBV11-3 and TRBJ2-2; the D call from TCRdb, TRBD1, cannot be confirmed without DNA. CDR1 is SGHNT and CDR2 is YENEEA in the germline V gene. CDR3 size: 14 residues. The CDR3 region is CASSPRGHTGELFF.

The chain is built from TRBV20-1 and TRBJ1-5; TCRdb calls TRBD1, which cannot be checked without DNA. CDR3 length equals 15 residues. CDR1 and CDR2 from the germline V gene are DFQATT and SNEGSKA (reference sequence). CDR3 region: CSADPTGGGNQPQHF.

V usage is TRBV12-3 or TRBV12-4 and J usage is TRBJ2-7. The CDR3 is 14 residues long. The CDR3 region is CASSFGQNLYEQYF.

This chain connects TRBV2 to TRBJ2-3; TCRdb's D call of TRBD1 is untestable without DNA. This CDR3 contains 14 residues. Germline CDR1 and CDR2: SNHLY and FYNNEI. The CDR3 protein is CASRDRDGTDTQYF.